A selection of T cell receptor beta chains follows, all from one sample in a study of shared clonotypes between healthy human individuals. Assay: immunoSEQ multiplex PCR; the TCRdb copy retains only in-frame clones and omits some. The profile shows over 2,000,000 clones, 85% to 95% of them singletons. Sequences were obtained from naive CD8+ T cells from PBMCs. The receptor set was obtained from a man younger than 35 in good health. Some clones in this sample may be carry-over from other donors' samples. CDR3s include the opening cysteine and the closing phenylalanine or tryptophan. Part of the rows lack a size; the others show once, few, many or a class for expanded clones.

TRBJ2-7 - TRBV6-1 14 CASTVSRNRDEQYF
TRBJ2-1 - TRBV15 14 CATSESSSYNEQFF
TRBJ2-7 - TRBV28 14 CASSLRRPDDEQYF
TRBJ1-1 - TRBV27 14 CASSWGGAYTEAFF
TRBJ2-7 - TRBV7-6 17 CASSLYHPGTGLDEQYF
TRBJ1-5 - TRBV27 15 CASSQTATSNQPQHF
TRBJ2-7 once TRBV28 15 CASSFFAGGSYEQYF
TRBJ2-7 - TRBV11-3 15 CASSLLRGPSDEQYF
TRBJ2-3 - TRBV15 17 CATSREAGGGDTDTQYF
TRBJ1-2 - TRBV7-6 13 CASSLGGNYGYTF
TRBJ1-1 few TRBV25-1 12 CASGTGGTEAFF
TRBJ1-2 - TRBV29-1 15 CSVEGTGGNDYGYTF
TRBJ1-2 - TRBV7-9 14 CASSLFGSNYGYTF
TRBJ2-2 - TRBV19 15 CASTRGGRGTGELFF
TRBJ2-3 once TRBV6-6 11 CASSFLDTQYF
TRBJ2-7 - TRBV7-9 16 CASSFAAAASSYEQYF
TRBJ2-3 - TRBV7-3 14 CASSLAGSTDTQYF